Listed below are T cell receptor beta chains from one sample, sequenced in a study of post-analysis software for immune sequencing data. TCRdb reprocessed the PCR reads with MiXCR, giving one entry per CDR3 protein. The sample has approximately 360,000 distinct CDR3 sequences; around 33% are singletons. The specimen was blood. The receptors stem from a girl aged 10-17 years with multiple sclerosis. CDR3s leave out the opening cysteine and the closing phenylalanine or tryptophan. Size is stated for part of the rows, as once, few or many counts, or as a class when the clone is expanded.

clone_size j_call v_call cdr3_aa
- TRBJ1-6 TRBV6-6 ASSYRDRVSHNSPLH
- TRBJ1-2 TRBV12-3/TRBV12-4 ASSGAGGVNYGYT
few TRBJ2-1 TRBV5-1 ASSLGAGQANEQF
- TRBJ2-5 TRBV7-9 ASSILAGQETQY
few TRBJ2-1 TRBV7-2 ASSLVGTLMGDEQF
- TRBJ2-7 TRBV27 ASSLFSGTGHYEQY
- TRBJ2-7 TRBV20-1 SASGGTQSSYEQY
- TRBJ1-5 TRBV19 ASKVQGALGNQPQH
- TRBJ2-7 TRBV5-1 ASSFVGYEQY
- TRBJ2-4 TRBV7-2 ASSLVPQPSEQY
few TRBJ1-2 TRBV5-1 ASSLEGVRATGGGGYT
- TRBJ2-1 TRBV20-1 SARVLAGNNEQF
few TRBJ2-3 TRBV7-9 ASSFDSRTDTQY
few TRBJ1-2 TRBV5-1 ATSTGNYGYT
- TRBJ2-7 TRBV20-1 SARDSGEQY
- TRBJ1-4 TRBV27 ASSAATNEKLF
many TRBJ2-3 TRBV10-3 AISSGGQDTQY
- TRBJ2-2 TRBV29-1 SVRKGSGTGELF
- TRBJ2-6 TRBV5-1 ASSGQGATGANVLT
- TRBJ2-7 TRBV12-3/TRBV12-4 ASSLSTAQKVLEQY
- TRBJ2-4 TRBV20-1 SAPQPAKNIQY
- TRBJ1-5 TRBV15 ATSSGGLRGNQPQH
few TRBJ1-2 TRBV7-9 ASSLFRDTIPNYGYT
- TRBJ2-1 TRBV3-1 ASSRRLANEQF
- TRBJ2-7 TRBV6-2/TRBV6-3 ASSASLGPGDPYEQY
few TRBJ2-1 TRBV5-1 ASSPGLAVGYNEQF
few TRBJ2-7 TRBV9 ASSVTGDPYEQY
- TRBJ2-6 TRBV6-2/TRBV6-3 ASSYRKLASSGANVLT
many TRBJ1-2 TRBV6-5 ASSYLSRDGYT
- TRBJ1-5 TRBV20-1 SASYGRGSKPQH
few TRBJ2-7 TRBV7-8 ASSFPGTGDYEQY
few TRBJ1-2 TRBV29-1 SAGTLRDGYT
few TRBJ2-3 TRBV20-1 SARDGSGGDTQY
few TRBJ2-7 TRBV20-1 SARDPPTGPLDYEQY
- TRBJ1-2 TRBV4-1 ASSQAQGYSSYGYT
once TRBJ2-1 TRBV5-1 ASSLTGPCNEQF
- TRBJ2-5 TRBV5-5 ASSLLPGAGAETQY
- TRBJ2-7 TRBV6-5 ASRPLTSGGAGAY
- TRBJ2-5 TRBV2 ASTRLAASEETQY
- TRBJ2-5 TRBV20-1 SARELAAQETQY
- TRBJ2-1 TRBV2 ASKGRTNDVFSSYNEQF
- TRBJ2-1 TRBV6-5 ACSLAWSSYNEQF
- TRBJ2-3 TRBV7-9 ATESVISTDTQY
few TRBJ2-3 TRBV4-3 ASSQDWGVRESTDTQY